This T cell receptor beta chain was found in a study of blood T cell repertoires in COVID-19. Study background: The origin of the acute and convalescent COVID-19 samples was the United States, Italy and Spain. The analysed material was cDNA or gDNA that came from T cells, B-cell-depleted T cells, or PBMCs.

Original data processing: Estimation of nucleated cell counts was performed using reference gene primer amplification. The repertoire was sequenced with immunoSEQ multiplex PCR; TCRdb's copy has only in-frame clones and lacks some. V and J calls and clone size are given by that table; D and trimming were obtained from the DNA. The data show fewer than 200,000 clones, approximately 90% seen once. The V gene's germline CDR1 is SGHTA and CDR2 FQGTGA. The CDR3 is made up of 14 amino acids. Trimming took 6 bases from V and 5 from J; bases not matched to a gene: 3. The origin of this receptor is a man aged 55 to 70 with acute or convalescent COVID-19. The V call is TRBV7-3, the J call TRBJ2-5, with 13 bases fitting TRBD2. Sequencing was done on a sample of peripheral blood. This CDR3 is CASSQGLAGETQYF. DNA for the CDR3: TGTGCCAGCAGTCAGGGACTAGCGGGGGAGACCCAGTACTTC.